This T cell receptor beta chain was obtained from a study of T cells after yellow fever vaccination. Study context: Each of the EM, EMRA, CM and Tscm memory subsets was sorted based on CD3, CD45RA, CCR7 and CD95. The study's findings and limits: Among primary-vaccination clones, most reappeared after the booster, at around 97% for CD4 and around 91% for CD8. There was a small share of clonotypes that showed up in both the CD4 and CD8 compartments. The secondary response peaked faster, at day 5 versus 15, but was weaker.

Via MiXCR, TCRdb re-called the 5' RACE reads, giving one row per CDR3 protein. The sample contains around 56,000 distinct CDR3 sequences, 5% to 6.5% of which appear only once. Between the trimmed V and J ends, which lost 6 bases and 0 bases, there was a span of 14 bases. Germline CDR1 reads GTSNPN; CDR2 reads SVGIG (reference sequence). The CDR3 covers 14 residues. This clonotype was found a few times. The TCR sequence derives from a man aged 18 to 35 who received the YFV17D yellow fever vaccine. The rearrangement links TRBV30 to TRBJ1-1, with unresolved D. The sequencing used PBMCs, either bulk or a sorted T-cell subset (CD4+, CD8+, memory, or dextramer-sorted; not recorded which), collected on the day of the yellow fever booster vaccination. CDR3 amino acids: CACVTGIMNTEAFF. In DNA, the CDR3 is TGTGCCTGTGTTACCGGGATCATGAACACTGAAGCTTTCTTT.